This T cell receptor delta chain originates from a study of gamma-delta chains in newborns, infants, children. Study-wide background: Innate gammadelta T cells reportedly expand polyclonally right after birth, driven by microbial exposure, per the title.

Turning to this clone: Since a much larger clone is just one base distant, this may be a read error. Other DNA sequences in this specimen translate into the identical CDR3.

TCRdb reran clone calling via CATT on the reads. The table has about 4,100 delta-chain clones, roughly 0.54% seen once. From germline, CDR1 is GEAIGNYY and CDR2 EKD. The CDR3 sequence is 18 residues long. The V segment lost 2 bases and the J segment 3 bases; nucleotides outside the gene matches: 9. The TCR originated in a child who was a newborn, infant or young child, either healthy, febrile or measles-vaccinated (not recorded which). Sequences were obtained from blood. J is TRDJ3 and V is TRDV2; 7 bases align to TRDD3. CDR3 nucleotide sequence: TGTGCCTGTGACATCCTAGGGGATAAGGACTGGGACACCCGACAGATGTTTTTC. Its protein is CACDILGDKDWDTRQMFF.